The present T cell receptor (beta chain) was sequenced within a study of identical twins. The CDR3 spans 15 residues. The authors used template switching to add a universal primer site and gave cDNA unique molecular identifiers. In TCRdb, the 5' RACE reads were re-called with MiXCR into one record per CDR3 protein. The sample includes roughly 690,000 distinct CDR3 sequences, around 5.7% of them seen just once. This sequence originates from a man aged 18 to 30 in good health. Sequencing was performed on naive T cells sorted from blood. The chain links TRBV21-1 to TRBJ2-7. TRBV21-1 represents a pseudogene. CDR3 protein: CASSKALGSTYEQYV. In nucleotides, the CDR3 is TGTGCCAGCAGCAAAGCGCTCGGCAGCACCTACGAGCAGTACGTC.